Presented here are 23 T cell receptor beta chains from one specimen sequenced in a study of T cell responses to AZD1222 COVID-19 vaccine. Assay: immunoSEQ multiplex PCR; the TCRdb copy retains only in-frame clones and omits some. The sample yields 150,000 to 200,000 clones, 92% seen once. The sample here was peripheral blood, taken on day 0 of AZD1222 vaccination. All receptors derive from an adult in good health.

V gene TRBV7-2 combines with J gene TRBJ1-1; TRBD1 might be the D (5 bases). Looked up from germline, CDR1 is SGHTA and CDR2 is FQGNSA. V lost 3 bases, J lost 11 bases, and 10 bases lay in between. The CDR3 contains 11 residues. The chain's CDR3 is CASSFRDQAFF. The CDR3 nucleotides read TGTGCCAGCAGCTTCCGGGACCAGGCTTTCTTT.

The chain is built from TRBV5-1 and TRBJ1-2; a possible D gene is TRBD1 (5 bases). Germline CDR1 is SGHRS and CDR2 is YFSETQ. CDR3 length equals 16 residues. V was clipped by 1 base and J by 4 bases, with 17 bases between them. CDR3 loop: CASSLMDTRMGYGYTF. DNA for the CDR3: TGCGCCAGCAGCTTGATGGACACCAGGATGGGCTATGGCTACACCTTC.

The rearrangement joins TRBV27 to TRBJ2-7, with no clear D. The CDR3 contains 12 residues. Germline lookup yields CDR1 MNHEY and CDR2 SMNVEV (reference sequence). Trimming cost V 5 bases and J 8 bases, with 13 bases left between them. CDR3 coding DNA: TGTGCCAGCAGTCCGACTGGGTCCCAGCAGTACTTC. This encodes CASSPTGSQQYF.

The genes are TRBV12-3 or TRBV12-4 and TRBJ1-5; TRBD1 is a possible D gene (6 bases). With 2 bases removed from V and 9 bases from J, the gap between germline ends came to 11 bases. This CDR3 has 13 amino acids. As DNA, the CDR3 is TGTGCCAGCAGTTTACAGGGGATCCTGCCCCAGCATTTT. Its translation is CASSLQGILPQHF.

This sequence joins TRBV3-1 (or the pseudogene TRBV3-2) and TRBJ1-5, with 7 bases lining up with TRBD1. V trimming: 1 base; J trimming: 9 bases; junction bases outside the gene matches: 6. Germline CDR1 LGHDT, CDR2 YNNKEL (reference sequence). The CDR3 runs 14 residues. CDR3 sequence: CASSQVQGGSPQHF. Here the CDR3 DNA reads TGTGCCAGCAGCCAAGTCCAAGGGGGCTCGCCCCAGCATTTT.

The rearrangement links TRBV30 to TRBJ1-5; TRBD1 might be the D (6 bases). Trimming removed 2 bases from V and 10 bases from J, with 15 bases in between. This CDR3 is 13 amino acids long. Germline CDR1 GTSNPN, CDR2 SVGIG (reference sequence). CDR3 sequence: CAWSFDRRDPQHF. In DNA, the CDR3 is TGTGCCTGGAGTTTCGACAGGAGGGATCCCCAGCATTTT.

The chain is built from TRBV18 and TRBJ1-2; maybe TRBD1 (5 bases). This CDR3 contains 13 residues. Germline V gene data show CDR1 as KGHSH and CDR2 as LQKENI. V was clipped by 6 bases and J by 8 bases, with 16 bases between them. CDR3 amino acids: CASSPRGGDGYTF. The CDR3, as DNA: TGTGCCAGCTCCCCCCGTGGGGGAGACGGCTACACCTTC.

The chain links TRBV9 to TRBJ2-6; 8 bases match TRBD1. The trim removed 0 bases at V and 0 bases at J, leaving 14 bases unmatched. CDR1 and CDR2 from the germline V gene are SGDLS and YYNGEE. The CDR3 extends over 21 amino acids. In nucleotides, the CDR3 is TGTGCCAGCAGCGTAGCGAGGGACAGGAAAGGTGATAGCTCTGGGGCCAACGTCCTGACTTTC. Translating it yields CASSVARDRKGDSSGANVLTF.

The CDR3 DNA is TGCGCCAGCAGCGGCGGACAGACTAGCACAGATACGCAGTATTTT. It encodes CASSGGQTSTDTQYF. V usage is TRBV5-1 and J usage is TRBJ2-3, with TRBD1 as a possible D gene (6 bases). CDR1 and CDR2 (germline): SGHRS, YFSETQ. The germline V and J ends were trimmed by 4 bases and 0 bases, with 12 bases remaining between them. The CDR3 contains 15 residues.

V is TRBV4-3 and J is TRBJ1-2; unclear D gene. Germline CDR1 and CDR2: LGHNA and YSLEER. V was clipped by 0 bases and J by 8 bases, with 13 bases between them. The CDR3 extends over 14 amino acids. CDR3 sequence reads: CASSQELDSQGYTF. CDR3 in DNA: TGCGCCAGCAGCCAAGAACTAGACTCTCAGGGCTACACCTTC.

The CDR3 DNA reads TGTGCCAGCTCACCGGCGGGATTGGGCCCAGAAAAACTGTTTTTT. It yields the protein CASSPAGLGPEKLFF. The chain employs TRBV18 and TRBJ1-4; D is unclear. Germline V CDR1 and CDR2: KGHSH, LQKENI. Trimming pared 3 bases from V and 8 bases from J, leaving 16 bases between. This CDR3 contains 15 residues.

The CDR3 here is CASSLEGLAGGPRTDTQYF. In DNA, the CDR3 is TGTGCCAGCAGCTTAGAAGGACTAGCGGGGGGGCCACGCACAGATACGCAGTATTTT. The genes are TRBV7-2 and TRBJ2-3, with 15 positions matching TRBD2. CDR3 length: 19 residues. The trim removed 1 base at V and 1 base at J, leaving 6 bases unmatched. Germline V gene data show CDR1 as SGHTA and CDR2 as FQGNSA.

The CDR3 protein is CATSRQGGSYEQYF. The CDR3 coding sequence is TGTGCCACCAGCAGACAGGGGGGCTCCTACGAGCAGTACTTC. The chain has TRBV15 and TRBJ2-7; D might be TRBD1 (7 bases). The CDR3 runs 14 residues. Germline-derived CDR1 and CDR2 are LNHNV and YYDKDF (reference sequence). Between the trimmed V and J ends, which lost 2 bases and 0 bases, there was a span of 8 bases.

This chain uses TRBV10-3 with TRBJ1-1; TRBD1 matches 9 bases. CDR3 length equals 15 residues. Per germline, CDR1 ENHRY and CDR2 SYGVKD. V shed 5 bases and J 5 bases; nucleotides not matched to a gene: 9. This CDR3 reads CAISPNDRGGTEAFF. The CDR3 DNA reads TGTGCCATCAGTCCTAATGACAGGGGGGGGACTGAAGCTTTCTTT.

The chain links TRBV6-2 or TRBV6-3 to TRBJ2-7, with 15 bases that match TRBD2. CDR1 and CDR2 from the germline V gene are MNHEY and SVGEGT. V shed 6 bases and J 0 bases; nucleotides not matched to a gene: 6. The CDR3 runs to 17 residues. This chain's CDR3 is CASSPGLAGGSSYEQYF. The DNA for the CDR3 is TGTGCCAGCAGCCCCGGACTAGCGGGAGGGAGCTCCTACGAGCAGTACTTC.

The chain recombines TRBV3-1 (or the pseudogene TRBV3-2) with TRBJ1-4, with TRBD1 identical over 9 bases. Germline values: CDR1 LGHDT, CDR2 YNNKEL (reference sequence). With V trimmed by 1 base and J by 9 bases, 9 bases remained unmatched. The CDR3 extends over 16 amino acids. In nucleotides, the CDR3 is TGTGCCAGCAGCCAAGTCTCGGGGACAGGGCGGAAAAAACTGTTTTTT. Amino acids: CASSQVSGTGRKKLFF.

The V call is TRBV19, the J call TRBJ2-3, with a weak D call TRBD2 (6 bases). Germline V gene lookup returns CDR1 LNHDA and CDR2 SQIVND (reference sequence). Trimming cost V 5 bases and J 4 bases, with 13 bases left between them. The CDR3 consists of 14 residues. This CDR3 is CASSPLTGADTQYF. DNA for the CDR3: TGTGCCAGTAGTCCCCTGACGGGGGCAGATACGCAGTATTTT.

The rearrangement joins TRBV7-6 to TRBJ2-1; TRBD2 aligns across 11 bases. This CDR3 has 15 residues. V lost 5 bases, J lost 7 bases, and 7 bases stayed unmatched. From germline, CDR1 is SGHVS and CDR2 FNYEAQ. The chain's CDR3 is CASSPTSGSSNEQFF. In DNA form, the CDR3 reads TGTGCCAGCAGCCCTACTAGCGGGAGTTCGAATGAGCAGTTCTTC.

The chain links TRBV18 to TRBJ1-2, with D unclear. Germline CDR1 reads KGHSH; CDR2 reads LQKENI. The V end lost 0 bases, the J end lost 3 bases, and 14 bases lay between the germline ends. CDR3 length equals 16 residues. The CDR3 spells CASSPPGLHPDYGYTF. The CDR3 coding sequence is TGTGCCAGCTCACCACCCGGTCTGCATCCTGACTATGGCTACACCTTC. Drawing the rest from reference TRBV18 and TRBJ1-2, the complete variable domain is NAGVMQNPRHLVRRRGQEARLRCSPMKGHSHVYWYRQLPEEGLKFMVYLQKENIIDESGMPKERFSAEFPKEGPSILRIQQVVRGDSAAYFCASSPPGLHPDYGYTFGSGTRLTVV.

CDR3 nucleotide sequence: TGTGCCACCAGCCGAGCGGCGTCCGGGACAGGCAACAATGAGCAGTTCTTC. It is translated as CATSRAASGTGNNEQFF. The J gene is TRBJ2-1, the V gene TRBV15; 8 positions agree with TRBD1. Trimming at V came to 5 bases and at J to 5 bases, leaving 14 bases not matched to a gene. The length of the CDR3 is 17 residues. Germline CDR1 reads LNHNV; CDR2 reads YYDKDF (reference sequence).

The J gene is TRBJ1-5, the V gene TRBV27; D gene uncertain. In germline, CDR1 is MNHEY, CDR2 SMNVEV (reference sequence). The CDR3 is 9 amino acids. V lost 8 bases and J lost 10, with 6 bases in between. The CDR3 DNA reads as TGTGCCAGCCGCACTCCCCAGCATTTT. It translates to CASRTPQHF.

The chain carries TRBV10-3 and TRBJ2-7, with TRBD1 as a possible D gene (5 bases). V was cut by 4 bases and J by 0 bases, with 13 bases left in between. Germline loops: CDR1 ENHRY, CDR2 SYGVKD. The CDR3 is 15 amino acids. CDR3 bases: TGTGCCATCAGTGGGTTCTTGGACATCTCCTACGAGCAGTACTTC. Protein sequence: CAISGFLDISYEQYF.

This sequence joins TRBV7-9 and TRBJ2-2; TRBD1 aligns across 7 bases. Looked up from germline, CDR1 is SEHNR and CDR2 is FQNEAQ (reference sequence). J lost 7 bases, V lost 3 bases, and 8 bases had no gene match. The CDR3 covers 15 residues. The CDR3 region is CASSFDREWGGELFF. As DNA, the CDR3 is TGTGCCAGCAGCTTCGACAGGGAATGGGGCGGGGAGCTGTTTTTT.